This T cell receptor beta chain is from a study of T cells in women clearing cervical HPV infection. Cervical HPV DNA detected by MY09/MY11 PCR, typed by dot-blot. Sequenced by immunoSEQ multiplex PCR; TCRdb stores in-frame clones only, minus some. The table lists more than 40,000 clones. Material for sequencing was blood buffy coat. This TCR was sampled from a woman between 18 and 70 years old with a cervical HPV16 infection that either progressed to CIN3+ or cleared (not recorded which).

Partial CDR3 DNA: TGTGCCAGCACCGGACTTTACGAG. Its protein product is CASTGLYE. The whole CDR3 sequence reads CASTGLYEQYF. The rearrangement joins TRBV7-2 to TRBJ2-7, with D perhaps matching TRBD2 (5 bases). The sequenced fragment ends 3 residues before the CDR3 boundary, so the rest is inferred from the germline J gene. CDR1 is SGHTA and CDR2 is FQGNSA in the germline V gene. CDR3 length: 11 amino acids. Trimming took off 7 bases at V and 4 bases at J, with 8 bases between the two ends.